The rows below give T cell receptor beta chains drawn from one sample of a study of blood T cell repertoires in COVID-19. Some clones are missing from TCRdb's copy, which holds only in-frame ones; the method was immunoSEQ multiplex PCR. The profile shows approximately 50,000 clones, 70% to 85% of them singletons. The sequenced material came from PBMCs or T cells enriched from blood (not recorded which). The receptors stem from a woman aged 50 to 60 with acute COVID-19. The CDR3 runs from the conserved cysteine through the conserved F or W. D genes are given only for firm matches. Part of the rows lack a size; the others show once, few, many or a class for expanded clones.

j_call,clone_size,v_call,d_call,cdr3_nt,cdr3_aa
TRBJ1-2,few,TRBV7-8,.,TGTGCCAGCAGCTTAGTGGGGCAGGGCTATGGCTACACCTTC,CASSLVGQGYGYTF
TRBJ1-1,.,TRBV7-9,TRBD1,TGTGCCAGCAGCTTATCAGGGGGCGGAAGAGACACTGAAGCTTTCTTT,CASSLSGGGRDTEAFF
TRBJ2-3,.,TRBV2,.,TGTGCCAGCAGTGACTATCCAGATACGCAGTATTTT,CASSDYPDTQYF
TRBJ1-6,.,TRBV28,TRBD1,TGTGCCAGCAGAGGGACAGGGGGGATTAGTTCACCCCTCCACTTT,CASRGTGGISSPLHF
TRBJ1-2,.,TRBV12-5,TRBD1,TGTGCTAGTGGTACTCGACCGGGACAGGGAAGCGAGGGCTACACCTTC,CASGTRPGQGSEGYTF
TRBJ1-3,.,TRBV30,.,TGTGCCTGGAGTGTAAACAGCCGAACCATATATTTT,CAWSVNSRTIYF
TRBJ1-1,.,TRBV5-1,.,TGCGCCAGCGCGGAGGCTGAAGCTTTCTTT,CASAEAEAFF
TRBJ1-1,.,TRBV18,.,TGTGCCAGCTCACCAAACAGGGAGCCTGAAGCTTTCTTT,CASSPNREPEAFF
TRBJ2-2,.,TRBV11-2,.,TGTGCCAGCAGCAAGCAATGGACCGGGGAGCTGTTTTTT,CASSKQWTGELFF
TRBJ2-7,.,TRBV6-5,.,TGTGCCAGCAAACCAGGTTTTGTCTCCTACGAGCAGTACTTC,CASKPGFVSYEQYF
TRBJ1-2,.,TRBV18,.,TGTGCCAGCTCACCCGGGGGGGAGAACTATGGCTACACCTTC,CASSPGGENYGYTF
TRBJ2-7,.,TRBV20-1,.,TGCAGTGCTAGTATGGCGGACTACGAGCAGTACTTC,CSASMADYEQYF
TRBJ1-6,.,TRBV2,.,TGTGCCAGCAGTCAAAGAGTAGCCTCCCGTGGTGGTAATTCACCCCTCCACTTT,CASSQRVASRGGNSPLHF
TRBJ1-1,.,TRBV2,.,TGTGCCAGCAGTGAACTTGGGGGGGGCACGGACACTGAAGCTTTCTTT,CASSELGGGTDTEAFF
TRBJ1-5,once,TRBV5-1,TRBD1,TGCGCCAGCAGCCCGGGCGGGGGACAGGTCGGCAATCAGCCCCAGCATTTT,CASSPGGGQVGNQPQHF
TRBJ1-1,.,TRBV11-2,.,TGTGCCAGCAGCTTAGGACAGGTCCACTGGGCTTTCTTT,CASSLGQVHWAFF
TRBJ1-3,few,TRBV28,.,TGTGCCAGCAGTCAGATTGGAAACACCATATATTTT,CASSQIGNTIYF
TRBJ1-2,.,TRBV13,.,TGTGCCAGCAGGCTAGGACCGGGAGCCTATGGCTACACCTTC,CASRLGPGAYGYTF
TRBJ1-1,.,TRBV5-6,.,TGTGCCAGCAGCTTGGAAGGGGGTGAAGCTTTCTTT,CASSLEGGEAFF
TRBJ2-2,.,TRBV7-3,TRBD2,TGTGCCAGCAGCTTAGGTGGTGCAGGACTAGCGGGACCGGGGGACACCGGGGAGCTGTTTTTT,CASSLGGAGLAGPGDTGELFF
TRBJ1-1,.,TRBV19,.,TGTGCCAGTAAAGAGGAGGGCACTGAAGCTTTCTTT,CASKEEGTEAFF
TRBJ2-3,.,TRBV19,.,TGTGCCAGTAGTCCGAACCGGGTCTACACAGATACGCAGTATTTT,CASSPNRVYTDTQYF
TRBJ1-4,once,TRBV7-2,TRBD1,TGTGCCAGCAGCCCCACGTACAGGGGATCGGGAGAAAAACTGTTTTTT,CASSPTYRGSGEKLFF
TRBJ1-4,.,TRBV2,TRBD1,TGTGCCAGCAGTGGGGACTTCGGGACAGGGGGCGCGTCGAGAGCAACTAATGAAAAACTGTTTTTT,CASSGDFGTGGASRATNEKLFF
TRBJ2-6,.,TRBV7-9,TRBD1,TGTGCCAGCAGCCAGAGGACAGGGGTCTCTGGGGCCAACGTCCTGACTTTC,CASSQRTGVSGANVLTF
TRBJ2-3,.,TRBV7-3,TRBD1,TGTGCCAGCAGCCGGGACAGCAGCACAGATACGCAGTATTTT,CASSRDSSTDTQYF
TRBJ1-6,few,TRBV7-9,.,TGTGCCAGCAGCTCCGACAGACATTCACCCCTCCACTTT,CASSSDRHSPLHF
TRBJ2-7,.,TRBV28,.,TGTGCCAGCACCAAACAGGGTACCAGGCACGAGCAGTACTTC,CASTKQGTRHEQYF
TRBJ1-1,.,TRBV19,.,TGTGCCAGTAGTATAGGAGGCCACACTAACACTGAAGCTTTCTTT,CASSIGGHTNTEAFF
TRBJ1-6,.,TRBV19,TRBD1,TGTGCCAGTAGTATCGGACAGGGCAGTAATTCACCCCTCCACTTT,CASSIGQGSNSPLHF
TRBJ1-5,.,TRBV19,.,TGTGCCAGTAGTATGGGGGGGGCAATCAATCAGCCCCAGCATTTT,CASSMGGAINQPQHF
TRBJ2-1,.,TRBV3-1/TRBV3-2,TRBD1,TGTGCCAGCAGCCAAGTTGGGACAGTAAATGAGCAGTTCTTC,CASSQVGTVNEQFF
TRBJ2-2,.,TRBV7-6,TRBD2,TGTGCCAGCAGGTCCAGCGGGGGCCCCCTCCCCGGGGAGCTGTTTTTT,CASRSSGGPLPGELFF
TRBJ2-3,.,TRBV4-2,.,TGTGCCAGCAGCCCCGGATTGGGAGTCGGCACAGATACGCAGTATTTT,CASSPGLGVGTDTQYF
TRBJ1-1,once,TRBV5-1,TRBD1,TGCGCCAGCAAGCCGGGACAGGGGAACACTGAAGCTTTCTTT,CASKPGQGNTEAFF
TRBJ1-6,.,TRBV14,.,TGTGCCAGCAGCCTAACAGTAAATTCACCCCTCCACTTT,CASSLTVNSPLHF
TRBJ2-7,.,TRBV21-1,.,TGTGCCAGCAGCAAAGAGGGGACAGGGATCGAGCAGTACTTC,CASSKEGTGIEQYF
TRBJ1-6,.,TRBV7-3,.,TGTGCCAGCAGCTTACGCTCTCGGGGGGGGTCACCCCTCCACTTT,CASSLRSRGGSPLHF
TRBJ2-2,.,TRBV6-5,TRBD2,TGTGCCAGCAAGCCGGGACTAGCTGGCGGGGAGCTGTTTTTT,CASKPGLAGGELFF
TRBJ2-2,.,TRBV3-1/TRBV3-2,TRBD1,TGTGCCAGCAGCCAAGGGGACAGGGACACCGGGGAGCTGTTTTTT,CASSQGDRDTGELFF
TRBJ1-6,.,TRBV5-1,TRBD1,TGCGCCAGCAGCTTGGGGGACAGGGGACTTAATTCACCCCTCCACTTT,CASSLGDRGLNSPLHF
TRBJ2-1,.,TRBV7-2,.,TGTGCCAGCGCGAGGTACAATGAGCAGTTCTTC,CASARYNEQFF
TRBJ1-1,few,TRBV21-1,.,TGTGCCAGCACCAACATGTGGGACAGGGGGCAGGACACTGAAGCTTTCTTT,CASTNMWDRGQDTEAFF
TRBJ2-3,.,TRBV5-1,TRBD2,TGCGCCAGCAGCCCTCTCAGCGGGGGGATAACAGATACGCAGTATTTT,CASSPLSGGITDTQYF
TRBJ2-1,.,TRBV11-3,.,TGTGCCAGCAGCCCAACAAACAATGAGCAGTTCTTC,CASSPTNNEQFF
TRBJ1-5,.,TRBV7-8,TRBD1,TGTGCCAGCAGCGTGACAGGGCTAAGCAATCAGCCCCAGCATTTT,CASSVTGLSNQPQHF
TRBJ2-3,.,TRBV27,TRBD2,TGTGCCAGCAGAGCCCTAGCGGGGGGGCAGGATACGCAGTATTTT,CASRALAGGQDTQYF
TRBJ2-3,.,TRBV5-1,TRBD2,TGCGCCAGCAGCTTGGCTAGCGGGGGACGGGATACGCAGTATTTT,CASSLASGGRDTQYF
TRBJ1-2,.,TRBV30,TRBD1,TGTGCCTGGACATACCGGGACAGGGCCTATGGCTACACCTTC,CAWTYRDRAYGYTF
TRBJ2-5,.,TRBV7-8,.,TGTGCCAGCAGCCCTCCGGGAAAACAAGAGACCCAGTACTTC,CASSPPGKQETQYF
TRBJ1-6,.,TRBV18,.,TGTGCCAGCTCGCCCATTATATTAACGGACAGTAGTTCACCCCTCCACTTT,CASSPIILTDSSSPLHF
TRBJ2-3,.,TRBV28,TRBD2,TGTGCCAGCAGTTTATTACTAGCGGGGGGGTCAGATACGCAGTATTTT,CASSLLLAGGSDTQYF
TRBJ2-7,.,TRBV19,TRBD1,TGTGCCAGTAGTATGGGACAGGGGATCTCCTACGAGCAGTACTTC,CASSMGQGISYEQYF
TRBJ2-7,.,TRBV6-5,.,TGTGCCAGCACACAGGGATCCTCCTACGAGCAGTACTTC,CASTQGSSYEQYF
TRBJ2-3,.,TRBV4-1,.,TGCGCCAGCAGCCAAGATAGCGACTACCCCGGAACAGATACGCAGTATTTT,CASSQDSDYPGTDTQYF
TRBJ1-3,.,TRBV19,.,TGTGCCAGTAGTATCCAGGCCGGCTCTGGAAACACCATATATTTT,CASSIQAGSGNTIYF
TRBJ2-1,few,TRBV19,TRBD2,TGTGCCAGTAGAAGGACTAGCGGGGGCCACAATGAGCAGTTCTTC,CASRRTSGGHNEQFF
TRBJ2-1,.,TRBV7-2,.,TGTGCCAGCAGCTTAGGGAGGAGCTACAATGAGCAGTTCTTC,CASSLGRSYNEQFF
TRBJ2-6,.,TRBV10-2,TRBD2,TGCGCCAGCAGTGTTGGGGGGGGGTCCGGGGCCAACGTCCTGACTTTC,CASSVGGGSGANVLTF